This T cell receptor (beta chain) is drawn from a study of OX40 agonist ivuxolimab in advanced cancers. Across the whole study: Ivuxolimab doses were 0.01, 0.1, 0.3, 1.5, 3 or 10 mg/kg every 2 weeks.

Germline loops: CDR1 SGHAT, CDR2 FQNNGV. This CDR3 region has 15 residues. Losses at the gene ends were 5 bases for V and 0 bases for J; bases not matched to a gene: 7. Libraries were prepared by immunoSEQ multiplex PCR; TCRdb keeps only in-frame clonotypes and omits some of them. The sample has fewer than 30,000 clones, roughly 80% seen once. The source was CD4+ or CD8+ T cells sorted from blood, collected in a trial of the OX40 agonist ivuxolimab. The TCR was taken from an adult with an advanced solid tumor such as melanoma, head and neck, liver or kidney cancer. This chain uses TRBV11-2 with TRBJ2-7; 7 nucleotides agree with TRBD1. The CDR3 region is CASSQSTGYSYEQYF. DNA of the CDR3: TGTGCCAGCAGCCAGTCGACAGGGTACTCCTACGAGCAGTACTTC.